This TCR beta chain was found in a study of blood T cell repertoires in COVID-19. In the study overall: The analysed material was cDNA or gDNA that came from T cells, B-cell-depleted T cells, or PBMCs.

Assay used: immunoSEQ multiplex PCR; TCRdb lists only in-frame clones, some missing. The sample has 350,000 to 450,000 clones, roughly 86% seen once. This clone was detected only once. Trimming stripped 3 bases from V and 9 bases from J, with 20 bases between. Germline V gives CDR1 LNHDA, CDR2 SQIVND (reference sequence). The CDR3 sequence is 15 residues long. The receptor comes from a woman aged 60 to 75 with COVID-19, enrolled during active disease. The chain recombines TRBV19 with TRBJ2-5; D gene ambiguous. Sequenced: peripheral blood. The DNA of the CDR3 is TGTGCCAGTAGTATTATCTCCCCGACTCCCAGCTCCCAGTACTTC. Its translation: CASSIISPTPSSQYF. The entire variable domain, with the rest obtained from reference TRBV19 and TRBJ2-5, is as follows: DGGITQSPKYLFRKEGQNVTLSCEQNLNHDAMYWYRQDPGQGLRLIYYSQIVNDFQKGDIAEGYSVSREKKESFPLTVTSAQKNPTAFYLCASSIISPTPSSQYFGPGTRLLVL.